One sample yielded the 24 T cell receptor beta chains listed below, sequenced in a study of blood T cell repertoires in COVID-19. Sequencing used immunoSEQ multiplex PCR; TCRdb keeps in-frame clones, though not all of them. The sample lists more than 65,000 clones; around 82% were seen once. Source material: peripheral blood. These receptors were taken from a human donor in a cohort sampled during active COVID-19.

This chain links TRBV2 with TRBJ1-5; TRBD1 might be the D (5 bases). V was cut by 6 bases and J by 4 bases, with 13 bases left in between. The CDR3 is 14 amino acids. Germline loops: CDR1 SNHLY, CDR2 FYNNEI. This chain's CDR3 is CASSAIDSNQPQHF. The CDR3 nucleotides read TGTGCCAGCAGCGCTATTGACAGTAATCAGCCCCAGCATTTT.

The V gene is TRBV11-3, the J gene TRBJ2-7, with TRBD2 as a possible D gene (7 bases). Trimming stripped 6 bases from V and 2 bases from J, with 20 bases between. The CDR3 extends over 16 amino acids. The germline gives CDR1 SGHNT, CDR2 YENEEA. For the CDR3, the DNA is TGTGCCAGCAGATCCGAGGCGGGGGCGCTAACCTACGAGCAGTACTTC. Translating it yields CASRSEAGALTYEQYF.

CDR3 sequence: CASSYSQKSTDTQYF. The CDR3 bases are TGTGCCAGCAGTTACTCTCAGAAAAGCACAGATACGCAGTATTTT. The genes are TRBV6-2 or TRBV6-3 and TRBJ2-3; D is ambiguous. This CDR3 has 15 residues. Germline values: CDR1 MNHEY, CDR2 SVGEGT. V lost 0 bases, J lost 0 bases, and 7 bases lay in between.

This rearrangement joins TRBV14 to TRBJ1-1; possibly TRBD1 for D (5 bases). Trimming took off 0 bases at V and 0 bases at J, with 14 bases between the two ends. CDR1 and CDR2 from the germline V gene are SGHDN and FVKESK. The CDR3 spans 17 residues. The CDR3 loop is CASSQDIREVLNTEAFF. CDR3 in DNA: TGTGCCAGCAGCCAAGATATCAGGGAAGTTTTGAACACTGAAGCTTTCTTT.

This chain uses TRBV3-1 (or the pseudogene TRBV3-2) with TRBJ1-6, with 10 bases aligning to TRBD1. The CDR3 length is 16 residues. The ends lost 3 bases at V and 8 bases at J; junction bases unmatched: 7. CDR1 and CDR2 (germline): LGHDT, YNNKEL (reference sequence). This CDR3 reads CASSQTGGPKDSPLHF. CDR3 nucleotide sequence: TGTGCCAGCAGCCAGACAGGGGGCCCTAAAGATTCACCCCTCCACTTT.

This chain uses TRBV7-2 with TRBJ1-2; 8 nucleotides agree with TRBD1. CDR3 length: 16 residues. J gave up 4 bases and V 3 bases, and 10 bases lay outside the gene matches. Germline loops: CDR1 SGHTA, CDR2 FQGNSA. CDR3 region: CASSFRQGLFFYGYTF. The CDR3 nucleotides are TGTGCCAGCAGCTTCCGACAGGGGCTGTTTTTCTATGGCTACACCTTC. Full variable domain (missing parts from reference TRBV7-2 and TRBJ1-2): GAGVSQSPSNKVTEKGKDVELRCDPISGHTALYWYRQSLGQGLEFLIYFQGNSAPDKSGLPSDRFSAERTGGSVSTLTIQRTQQEDSAVYLCASSFRQGLFFYGYTFGSGTRLTVV.

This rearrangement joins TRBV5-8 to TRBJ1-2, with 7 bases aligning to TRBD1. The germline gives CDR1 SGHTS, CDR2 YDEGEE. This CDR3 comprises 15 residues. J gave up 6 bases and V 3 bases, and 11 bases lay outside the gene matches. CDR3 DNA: TGTGCCAGCAGCTCAAAGGGGGCGCGAGTTCATGGCTACACCTTC. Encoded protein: CASSSKGARVHGYTF.

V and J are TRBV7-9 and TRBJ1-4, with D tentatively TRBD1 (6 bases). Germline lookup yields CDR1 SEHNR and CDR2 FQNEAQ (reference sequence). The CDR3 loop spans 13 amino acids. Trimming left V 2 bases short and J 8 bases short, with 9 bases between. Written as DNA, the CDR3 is TGTGCCAGCAGCTTATGGGGGGGCGAAAAACTGTTTTTT. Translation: CASSLWGGEKLFF.

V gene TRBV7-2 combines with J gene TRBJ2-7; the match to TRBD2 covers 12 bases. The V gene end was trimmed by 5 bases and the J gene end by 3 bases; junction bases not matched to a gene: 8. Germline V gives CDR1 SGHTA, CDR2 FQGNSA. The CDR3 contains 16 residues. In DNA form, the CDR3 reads TGTGCCAGCAGCCTGCCGACTAGCGGGGGTTTCTACGAGCAGTACTTC. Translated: CASSLPTSGGFYEQYF.

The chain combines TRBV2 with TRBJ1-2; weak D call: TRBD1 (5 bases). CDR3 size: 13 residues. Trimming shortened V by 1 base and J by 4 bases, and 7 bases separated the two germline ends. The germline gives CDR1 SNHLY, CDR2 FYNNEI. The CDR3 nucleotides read TGTGCCAGCAGTGAAGGACAGATCTATGGCTACACCTTC. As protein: CASSEGQIYGYTF.

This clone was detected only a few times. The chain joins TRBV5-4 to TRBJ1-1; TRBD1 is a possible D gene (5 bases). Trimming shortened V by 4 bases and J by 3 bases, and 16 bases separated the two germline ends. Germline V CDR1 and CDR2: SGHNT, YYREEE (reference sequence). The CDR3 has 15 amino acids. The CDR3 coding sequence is TGTGCCAGCAGCCCAGGACCACAGGTGGACACTGAAGCTTTCTTT. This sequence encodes CASSPGPQVDTEAFF. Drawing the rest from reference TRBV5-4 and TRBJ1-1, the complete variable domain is ETGVTQSPTHLIKTRGQQVTLRCSSQSGHNTVSWYQQALGQGPQFIFQYYREEENGRGNFPPRFSGLQFPNYSSELNVNALELDDSALYLCASSPGPQVDTEAFFGQGTRLTVV.

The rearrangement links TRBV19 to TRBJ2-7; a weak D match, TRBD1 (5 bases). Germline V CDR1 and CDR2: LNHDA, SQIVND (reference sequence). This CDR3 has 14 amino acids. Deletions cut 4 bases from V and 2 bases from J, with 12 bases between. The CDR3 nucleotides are TGTGCCAGTAGTAAGGAACAGGCTCCCTACGAGCAGTACTTC. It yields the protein CASSKEQAPYEQYF. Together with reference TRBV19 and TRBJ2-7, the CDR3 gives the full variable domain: DGGITQSPKYLFRKEGQNVTLSCEQNLNHDAMYWYRQDPGQGLRLIYYSQIVNDFQKGDIAEGYSVSREKKESFPLTVTSAQKNPTAFYLCASSKEQAPYEQYFGPGTRLTVT.

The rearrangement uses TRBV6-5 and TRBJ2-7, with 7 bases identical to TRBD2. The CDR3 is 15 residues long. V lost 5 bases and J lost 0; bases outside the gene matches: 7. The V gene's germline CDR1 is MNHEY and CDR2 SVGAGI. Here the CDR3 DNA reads TGTGCCAGCAGTCCCTCGGGGGGAGTCTCCTACGAGCAGTACTTC. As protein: CASSPSGGVSYEQYF.

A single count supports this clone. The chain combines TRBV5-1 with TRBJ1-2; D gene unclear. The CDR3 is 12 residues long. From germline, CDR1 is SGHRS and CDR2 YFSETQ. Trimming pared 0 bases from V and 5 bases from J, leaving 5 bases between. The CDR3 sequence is CASSLASYGYTF. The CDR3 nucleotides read TGCGCCAGCAGCTTGGCCTCGTATGGCTACACCTTC.

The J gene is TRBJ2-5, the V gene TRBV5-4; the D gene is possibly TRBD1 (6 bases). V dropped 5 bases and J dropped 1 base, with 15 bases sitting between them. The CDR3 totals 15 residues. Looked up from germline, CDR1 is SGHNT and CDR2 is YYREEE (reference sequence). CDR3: CASRHYGTTQETQYF. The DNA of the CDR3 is TGTGCCAGCAGGCATTATGGGACAACCCAAGAGACCCAGTACTTC.

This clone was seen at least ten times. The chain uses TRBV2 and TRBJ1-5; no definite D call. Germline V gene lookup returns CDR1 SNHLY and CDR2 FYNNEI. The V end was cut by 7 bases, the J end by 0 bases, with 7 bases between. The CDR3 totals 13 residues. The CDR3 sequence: CASKRVSNQPQHF. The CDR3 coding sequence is TGTGCCAGCAAGCGCGTTAGCAATCAGCCCCAGCATTTT.

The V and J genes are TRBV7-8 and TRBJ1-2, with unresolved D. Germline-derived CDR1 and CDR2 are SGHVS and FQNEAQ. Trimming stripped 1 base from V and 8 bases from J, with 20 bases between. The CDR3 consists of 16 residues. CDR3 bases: TGTGCCAGCAGCTTAGATTACACCCCATGGGCGTCGGGCTACACCTTC. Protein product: CASSLDYTPWASGYTF.

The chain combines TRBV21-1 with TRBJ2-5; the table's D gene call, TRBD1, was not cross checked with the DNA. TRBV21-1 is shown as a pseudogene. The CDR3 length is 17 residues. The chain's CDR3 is CASSKFGKDRGQETQYF. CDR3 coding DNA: TGTGCCAGCAGCAAATTCGGTAAGGACAGGGGCCAAGAGACCCAGTACTTC.

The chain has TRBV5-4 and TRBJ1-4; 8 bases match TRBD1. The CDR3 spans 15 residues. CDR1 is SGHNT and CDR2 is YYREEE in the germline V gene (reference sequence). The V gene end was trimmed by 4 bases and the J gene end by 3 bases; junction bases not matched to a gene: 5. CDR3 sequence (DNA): TGTGCCAGCAGCAGACAACAGGGGGCTAATGAAAAACTGTTTTTT. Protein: CASSRQQGANEKLFF.

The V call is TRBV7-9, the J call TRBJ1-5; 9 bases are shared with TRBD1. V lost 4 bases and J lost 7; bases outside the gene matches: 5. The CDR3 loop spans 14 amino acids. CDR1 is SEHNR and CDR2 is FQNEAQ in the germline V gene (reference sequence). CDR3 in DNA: TGTGCCAGCAGCTCACAGGGGGCAGAGCAGCCCCAGCATTTT. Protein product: CASSSQGAEQPQHF.

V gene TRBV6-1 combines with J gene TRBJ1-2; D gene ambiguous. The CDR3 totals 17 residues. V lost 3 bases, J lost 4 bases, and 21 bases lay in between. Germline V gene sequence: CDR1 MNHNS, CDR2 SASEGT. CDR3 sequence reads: CASSDTLGSLSGYGYTF. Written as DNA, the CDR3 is TGTGCCAGCAGTGACACCCTAGGAAGCTTAAGTGGCTATGGCTACACCTTC.

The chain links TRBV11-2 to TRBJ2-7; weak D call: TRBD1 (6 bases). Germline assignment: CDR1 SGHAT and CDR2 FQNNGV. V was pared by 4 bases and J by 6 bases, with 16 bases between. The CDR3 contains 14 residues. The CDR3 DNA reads TGTGCCAGCAGCTCCTACAGGGCCAGGGGCGAGCAGTACTTC. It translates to CASSSYRARGEQYF.

The chain's CDR3 is CASSLGAPLRNWQYF. The CDR3 nucleotides are TGTGCCAGCAGCTTGGGAGCGCCACTTCGGAATTGGCAGTATTTT. J is TRBJ2-3 and V is TRBV5-6; no reliable D call. CDR1 SGHDT and CDR2 YYEEEE come from the germline V gene. Trimming stripped 0 bases from V and 11 bases from J, with 19 bases between. The CDR3 is 15 amino acids.

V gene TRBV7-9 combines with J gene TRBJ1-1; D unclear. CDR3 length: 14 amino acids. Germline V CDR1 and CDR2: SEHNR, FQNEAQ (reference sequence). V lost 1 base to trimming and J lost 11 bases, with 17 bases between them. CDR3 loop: CASSLEVRVTEAFF. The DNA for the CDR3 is TGTGCCAGCAGCTTAGAGGTTCGGGTCACGGAGGCTTTCTTT.